These 15 T cell receptor beta chains came from one sample sequenced in a study of tumor-infiltrating lymphocytes in oesophageal squamous cell carcinoma. Each CDR3 protein gets one entry after TCRdb re-called the PCR reads with MiXCR. The data show 18,000 or so distinct CDR3 sequences, with under 45% seen just once and 15% to 20% held by the top ten. The specimen sequenced was esophageal tumor tissue. These receptors came from a male donor with esophageal squamous cell carcinoma.

This clonotype occurred a few times. The rearrangement links TRBV7-2 to TRBJ2-1, with 7 bases lining up with TRBD1. The V and J ends lost 6 bases and 6 bases, in that order; junction bases with no gene match: 8. The CDR3 consists of 14 residues. Germline assignment: CDR1 SGHTA and CDR2 FQGNSA. CDR3 amino acids: CASSLKNRGNEQFF. As DNA, the CDR3 is TGTGCCAGCAGTCTGAAAAACAGGGGCAATGAGCAGTTCTTC.

The chain uses TRBV7-2 and TRBJ2-7; 7 bases align to TRBD1. Gene TRBJ2-1 matches the end of the DNA better, so the J call may be wrong. This CDR3 spans 16 amino acids. The V gene's germline CDR1 is SGHTA and CDR2 FQGNSA. Written as DNA, the CDR3 is TGTGCCAGCAGCACCAACCCCGTGACAGGGCACCTCGGGCAGTTCTTC. Protein: CASSTNPVTGHLGQFF.

This clonotype appeared a few times. V is TRBV27 and J is TRBJ1-2; maybe TRBD1 (5 bases). Germline V gives CDR1 MNHEY, CDR2 SMNVEV (reference sequence). Trimming cost V 8 bases and J 4 bases, with 8 bases left between them. This CDR3 is built from 11 residues. CDR3 nucleotide sequence: TGTGCCAGCGCCGACAGCTATGGCTACACCTTC. Translating it yields CASADSYGYTF.

The V and J genes are TRBV7-6 and TRBJ2-7; D not certain. The J call may be mistaken, given a closer DNA end match to TRBJ1-2. CDR3 length: 15 amino acids. Looked up from germline, CDR1 is SGHVS and CDR2 is FNYEAQ. CDR3 sequence reads: CASSLLRTGSYGYTF. CDR3 nucleotide sequence: TGTGCCAGCAGCTTACTTCGGACGGGGAGTTATGGCTACACCTTC.

The J gene is TRBJ1-1, the V gene TRBV11-1, with TRBD1 as a possible D gene (6 bases). The CDR3 has 16 residues. In germline, CDR1 is SGHAT, CDR2 FQDESV (reference sequence). Trimming stripped 1 base from V and 5 bases from J, with 17 bases between. CDR3 amino acids: CASSLGAKGGRTEAFF. CDR3 nucleotides: TGTGCCAGCAGCTTAGGGGCCAAGGGGGGGAGAACTGAAGCTTTCTTT.

This clonotype showed up just once. V gene TRBV7-9 combines with J gene TRBJ2-1; TRBD1 matches at 11 bases. The CDR3 is 16 residues long. The J segment lost 2 bases and the V segment lost 5 bases, leaving 5 bases of the junction unmatched. Germline CDR1 and CDR2: SEHNR and FQNEAQ (reference sequence). CDR3 bases: TGTGCCAGCAGCCTCGGGGGACAGGGGGCCTACAATGAGCAGTTCTTC. It translates to CASSLGGQGAYNEQFF.

This clonotype was seen more than once but under ten times. As DNA, the CDR3 is TGTGCCAGCAGCTTAGCGCTAGCGCCCTCCTACAATGAGCAGTTCTTC. It translates to CASSLALAPSYNEQFF. The chain carries TRBV7-2 and TRBJ2-3; TRBD2 is a possible D gene (6 bases). The J call is uncertain, as TRBJ2-1 better fits the DNA end. There are 16 residues in the CDR3. Germline-derived CDR1 and CDR2 are SGHTA and FQGNSA.

The rearrangement joins TRBV6-1 to TRBJ2-7, with TRBD1 matching over 10 bases. This CDR3 comprises 14 residues. Germline V gives CDR1 MNHNS, CDR2 SASEGT. With 2 bases clipped from V and 6 bases from J, the junction kept 4 bases outside the gene matches. The CDR3 nucleotides are TGTGCCAGCAGTGAAAACCGGGACAGGGGCGAGCAGTACTTC. Protein product: CASSENRDRGEQYF.

This clonotype was observed at least ten times. The chain has TRBV11-2 and TRBJ1-5, with 11 bases matching TRBD1. CDR3 length equals 16 residues. V lost 5 bases and J lost 4; bases outside the gene matches: 7. Looked up from germline, CDR1 is SGHAT and CDR2 is FQNNGV. Here the CDR3 reads CASSPGQGAFNQPQHF. The DNA of the CDR3 is TGTGCCAGCAGCCCCGGACAGGGGGCATTTAATCAGCCCCAGCATTTT.

At least ten counts were recorded for this clonotype. The chain joins TRBV28 to TRBJ2-7; a possible D gene is TRBD2 (6 bases). Germline V gene data show CDR1 as MDHEN and CDR2 as SYDVKM. Trimming stripped 3 bases from V and 1 base from J, with 22 bases between. CDR3 length: 18 amino acids. Here the CDR3 reads CASSFETSLNSNSYEQYF. Written as DNA, the CDR3 is TGTGCCAGCAGTTTTGAGACTAGTTTGAACTCAAATTCCTACGAGCAGTACTTC.

The sample holds many counts of this clonotype. The rearrangement uses TRBV6-6 and TRBJ2-7, with D perhaps matching TRBD2 (6 bases). CDR1 and CDR2 (germline): MNHNY, SVGAGI (reference sequence). CDR3 length: 15 residues. V dropped 2 bases and J dropped 3 bases, with 14 bases sitting between them. CDR3 protein: CASSYDDGSGYEQYF. The CDR3 bases are TGTGCCAGCAGTTACGATGACGGGAGCGGCTACGAGCAGTACTTC.

This clonotype was seen many times. This rearrangement joins TRBV27 to TRBJ1-2; 9 bases fit TRBD1. With V trimmed by 4 bases and J by 9 bases, 6 bases remained unmatched. The CDR3 loop spans 13 amino acids. Germline CDR1 reads MNHEY; CDR2 reads SMNVEV (reference sequence). CDR3 nucleotides: TGTGCCAGCAGTTCCCGACAGGGGGGTCGCTACACCTTC. This codes for CASSSRQGGRYTF.

The sample holds one count of this clonotype. The J gene is TRBJ2-4, the V gene TRBV7-3; 7 bases are a match to TRBD2. Germline CDR1 is SGHTA and CDR2 is FQGTGA. The V segment lost 0 bases and the J segment 13 bases; nucleotides outside the gene matches: 12. The CDR3 runs to 15 residues. CDR3: CASSLTSGIGSEQYF. The CDR3 DNA sequence: TGTGCCAGCAGCTTAACAAGCGGGATTGGTAGTGAGCAGTACTTC.

The DNA of the CDR3 is TGTGCCAGCAGCTTAGTTTACCCGGGAAACTATGGCTACACCTTC. It codes for CASSLVYPGNYGYTF. The J gene is TRBJ1-2, the V gene TRBV7-2; D is undetermined. Germline V gene lookup returns CDR1 SGHTA and CDR2 FQGNSA. CDR3 length equals 15 residues. Trimming shortened V by 1 base and J by 2 bases, and 11 bases separated the two germline ends.

The table lists this clonotype with many counts. The chain couples TRBV19 to TRBJ1-3, with 10 bases fitting TRBD1. This CDR3 contains 18 residues. CDR1 is LNHDA and CDR2 is SQIVND in the germline V gene (reference sequence). V was pared by 11 bases and J by 9 bases, with 25 bases of the junction left unmatched. CDR3 in DNA: TGTGCCCGATATCAACGACAGGGGGCAAAGAGGGGGTTTGGCACCATATATTTT. This gives the protein CARYQRQGAKRGFGTIYF.